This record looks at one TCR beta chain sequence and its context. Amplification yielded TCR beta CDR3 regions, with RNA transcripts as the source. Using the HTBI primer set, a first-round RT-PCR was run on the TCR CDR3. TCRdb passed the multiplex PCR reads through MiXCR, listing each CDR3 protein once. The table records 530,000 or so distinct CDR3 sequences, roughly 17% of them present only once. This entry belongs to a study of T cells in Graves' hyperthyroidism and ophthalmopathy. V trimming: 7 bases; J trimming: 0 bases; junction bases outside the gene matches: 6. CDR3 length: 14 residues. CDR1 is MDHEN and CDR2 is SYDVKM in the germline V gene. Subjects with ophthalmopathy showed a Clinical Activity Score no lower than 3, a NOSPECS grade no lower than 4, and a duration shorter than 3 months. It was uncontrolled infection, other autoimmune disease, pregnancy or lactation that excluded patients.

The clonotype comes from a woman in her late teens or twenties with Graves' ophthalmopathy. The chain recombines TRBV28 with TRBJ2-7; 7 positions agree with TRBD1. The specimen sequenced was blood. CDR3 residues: CASTRQGLSYEQYF. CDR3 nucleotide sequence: TGTGCCAGCACCCGACAGGGTCTCTCCTACGAGCAGTACTTC.